Listed below are T cell receptor beta chains from one sample, sequenced in a study of cytomegalovirus exposure and HLA in healthy donors. TCRdb's table, derived via immunoSEQ multiplex PCR, lists solely in-frame clones and lacks some. The profile shows approximately 170,000 clones, roughly 81% of them singletons. Source material: PBMCs. Receptor source: a young man in good health and CMV-seropositive. Both conserved end residues are part of each CDR3. Fields, in order: D gene, J gene, V gene, clone size, CDR3 protein, CDR3 DNA. A D gene is named only where the DNA matches it firmly. Not all rows give a size; the values are once, few, many and, for expanded clones, a class.

TRBD1,TRBJ1-1,TRBV7-2,once,CASSFYGTGGTEAFF,TGTGCCAGCAGCTTCTACGGGACAGGGGGCACTGAAGCTTTCTTT
TRBD1,TRBJ1-1,TRBV7-2,many,CASSFLSGGGRSTEAFF,TGTGCCAGCAGCTTTTTATCAGGGGGCGGAAGAAGCACTGAAGCTTTCTTT
-,TRBJ2-3,TRBV10-3,-,CAISESTRGWGGQGDTQYF,TGTGCCATCAGTGAGTCGACAAGGGGTTGGGGTGGTCAAGGAGATACGCAGTATTTT
-,TRBJ2-1,TRBV11-2,-,CASSSTYNEQFF,TGTGCCAGCAGCTCAACCTACAATGAGCAGTTCTTC
TRBD1,TRBJ1-1,TRBV10-1,-,CASSEQGYTEAFF,TGCGCCAGCAGTGAACAGGGGTACACTGAAGCTTTCTTT
TRBD1,TRBJ2-2,TRBV27,-,CASSLRAQGAAGELFF,TGTGCCAGCAGTTTACGGGCCCAGGGGGCAGCCGGGGAGCTGTTTTTT
TRBD2,TRBJ2-1,TRBV19,-,CASRGEGGSFYNEQFF,TGTGCCAGTAGGGGGGAGGGCGGGAGCTTCTACAATGAGCAGTTCTTC
TRBD1,TRBJ1-1,TRBV9,-,CASSPRGRDRPGPFF,TGTGCCAGCAGCCCCCGGGGTCGGGACAGACCGGGCCCCTTTTTT
TRBD2,TRBJ2-1,TRBV9,-,CASSDSSGPWINEQFF,TGTGCCAGCAGCGATTCTAGCGGCCCCTGGATAAATGAGCAGTTCTTC
-,TRBJ2-1,TRBV9,-,CASSDRLVPWSEQFF,TGTGCCAGCAGCGACAGACTAGTTCCCTGGAGTGAGCAGTTCTTC
-,TRBJ2-2,TRBV12-2,-,CASRLVRERGTGELFF,TGTGCAAGTCGCTTGGTACGGGAGAGAGGCACCGGGGAGCTGTTTTTT
TRBD1,TRBJ1-2,TRBV6-5,-,CASRRDRNYGYTF,TGTGCCAGCAGGCGGGACAGAAACTATGGCTACACCTTC
-,TRBJ1-6,TRBV5-4,once,CASTLGGYNSPLHF,TGTGCCAGCACCCTGGGAGGCTATAATTCACCCCTCCACTTT
-,TRBJ1-2,TRBV7-9,-,CASSRTGTDYGYTF,TGTGCCAGCAGTCGCACCGGGACTGATTATGGCTACACCTTC
TRBD2,TRBJ2-1,TRBV11-3,-,CASSLGLTGGDNEQFF,TGTGCCAGCAGCTTAGGGCTAACGGGAGGGGACAATGAGCAGTTCTTC
-,TRBJ2-1,TRBV7-2,-,CASSPTRDNEQFF,TGTGCCAGCAGCCCGACTAGGGACAATGAGCAGTTCTTC
-,TRBJ2-1,TRBV27,-,CASSFGGGYNEQFF,TGTGCCAGCAGTTTCGGGGGAGGCTACAATGAGCAGTTCTTC
TRBD2,TRBJ2-5,TRBV27,-,CASRGLAGETQYF,TGTGCCAGCAGGGGGCTAGCGGGTGAGACCCAGTACTTC
-,TRBJ2-5,TRBV2,-,CATRAIQETQYF,TGTGCCACCAGGGCCATCCAAGAGACCCAGTACTTC
TRBD2,TRBJ2-4,TRBV4-2,-,CASSQDGGAKNIQYF,TGTGCCAGCAGCCAAGACGGGGGGGCCAAAAACATTCAGTACTTC
TRBD1,TRBJ1-1,TRBV2,-,CASSEHGQGIEAFF,TGTGCCAGCAGTGAGCATGGACAGGGCATTGAAGCTTTCTTT
-,TRBJ2-1,TRBV7-2,-,CASSLVLYNEQFF,TGTGCCAGCAGCTTAGTTCTGTACAATGAGCAGTTCTTC
TRBD2,TRBJ2-3,TRBV7-8,-,CASSPLGLAGATDTQYF,TGTGCCAGCAGCCCGTTGGGACTAGCGGGAGCGACTGATACGCAGTATTTT
TRBD2,TRBJ2-3,TRBV27,-,CASRVLSGRGSTDTQYF,TGTGCCAGCAGGGTGTTATCCGGGAGGGGGAGCACAGATACGCAGTATTTT
TRBD1,TRBJ1-6,TRBV4-3,-,CASSVTGGRYNSPLHF,TGCGCCAGCAGCGTAACAGGGGGGCGCTATAATTCACCCCTCCACTTT
-,TRBJ2-5,TRBV5-1,-,CASSGGQGDETQYF,TGCGCCAGCAGCGGAGGGCAGGGCGATGAGACCCAGTACTTC
TRBD1,TRBJ1-1,TRBV10-1,-,CASSESQGGTGFLLTEAFF,TGCGCCAGCAGTGAGTCCCAAGGGGGGACAGGATTTCTTCTCACTGAAGCTTTCTTT
TRBD1,TRBJ2-3,TRBV5-1,-,CASSFYPRTGSTDTQYF,TGCGCCAGCAGCTTCTACCCCCGGACAGGGAGCACAGATACGCAGTATTTT
-,TRBJ2-1,TRBV6-5,few,CASSYVMHSRDEQFF,TGTGCCAGCAGTTACGTTATGCACAGTCGCGATGAGCAGTTCTTC
-,TRBJ1-2,TRBV19,-,CASSKAYGYTF,TGTGCCAGTAGTAAAGCCTATGGCTACACCTTC
-,TRBJ2-5,TRBV4-3,once,CASSQDPVPSETQYF,TGCGCCAGCAGCCAAGATCCCGTCCCCTCAGAGACCCAGTACTTC
TRBD1,TRBJ1-2,TRBV15,-,CATSSGQGAYGYTF,TGTGCCACCAGCAGTGGGCAGGGGGCCTATGGCTACACCTTC
-,TRBJ2-5,TRBV7-9,-,CASSAPGLTRTQYF,TGTGCCAGCAGCGCGCCGGGACTGACGAGGACCCAGTACTTC
-,TRBJ2-7,TRBV9,once,CASSVGWESSYEQYF,TGTGCCAGCAGCGTAGGGTGGGAGTCCTCCTACGAGCAGTACTTC
TRBD1,TRBJ1-1,TRBV27,once,CASSRRTGGVTEAFF,TGTGCCAGCAGTCGGAGGACAGGGGGTGTCACTGAAGCTTTCTTT
-,TRBJ2-2,TRBV27,-,CASKNPDTGELFF,TGTGCCAGCAAGAACCCGGACACCGGGGAGCTGTTTTTT
-,TRBJ2-3,TRBV29-1,-,CSVARRARDTQYF,TGCAGCGTTGCCCGCAGGGCCAGAGATACGCAGTATTTT
-,TRBJ1-2,TRBV7-8,once,CASGWKSKDRPSTGYTF,TGTGCCAGCGGTTGGAAGTCTAAGGACAGACCCTCGACCGGCTACACCTTC
-,TRBJ1-1,TRBV5-1,-,CASSQAPTGNTEAFF,TGCGCCAGCAGCCAGGCCCCGACAGGAAACACTGAAGCTTTCTTT
TRBD1,TRBJ1-2,TRBV27,-,CATRQGSIYGYTF,TGTGCCACCCGACAGGGATCAATCTATGGCTACACCTTC
TRBD1,TRBJ1-1,TRBV29-1,-,CSVEPTGINTEAFF,TGCAGCGTTGAACCGACAGGGATTAACACTGAAGCTTTCTTT
-,TRBJ1-1,TRBV9,-,CASSRGGPNTEAFF,TGTGCCAGCAGTCGTGGAGGCCCGAACACTGAAGCTTTCTTT
-,TRBJ2-3,TRBV7-9,-,CASSLGADTQYF,TGTGCCAGCAGCTTAGGAGCAGATACGCAGTATTTT
-,TRBJ1-1,TRBV2,once,CASRLQGNTEAFF,TGTGCCAGCAGGTTACAGGGGAACACTGAAGCTTTCTTT
TRBD1,TRBJ1-2,TRBV19,-,CASSIGPGQFYGYTF,TGTGCCAGTAGTATAGGACCGGGACAGTTTTATGGCTACACCTTC
TRBD2,TRBJ2-1,TRBV7-8,-,CASSLGVGTSGSSSYNEQFF,TGTGCCAGCAGCTTAGGAGTGGGGACTAGCGGGAGTAGCTCCTACAATGAGCAGTTCTTC
-,TRBJ1-2,TRBV30,-,CAWNGGVGGYTF,TGTGCCTGGAACGGAGGGGTGGGAGGGTACACCTTC
-,TRBJ1-2,TRBV27,-,CASSKDSRYTF,TGTGCCAGCAGTAAGGACAGTCGCTACACCTTC
TRBD2,TRBJ2-1,TRBV7-2,-,CASSLDPGTSGRDEQFF,TGTGCCAGCAGCTTAGACCCCGGGACTAGCGGGAGGGATGAGCAGTTCTTC
-,TRBJ2-2,TRBV7-3,-,CASSQAGELFF,TGTGCCAGCAGCCAGGCCGGGGAGCTGTTTTTT
-,TRBJ2-5,TRBV13,-,CASSSSQRDETQYF,TGTGCCAGCAGTTCATCTCAGAGGGATGAGACCCAGTACTTC